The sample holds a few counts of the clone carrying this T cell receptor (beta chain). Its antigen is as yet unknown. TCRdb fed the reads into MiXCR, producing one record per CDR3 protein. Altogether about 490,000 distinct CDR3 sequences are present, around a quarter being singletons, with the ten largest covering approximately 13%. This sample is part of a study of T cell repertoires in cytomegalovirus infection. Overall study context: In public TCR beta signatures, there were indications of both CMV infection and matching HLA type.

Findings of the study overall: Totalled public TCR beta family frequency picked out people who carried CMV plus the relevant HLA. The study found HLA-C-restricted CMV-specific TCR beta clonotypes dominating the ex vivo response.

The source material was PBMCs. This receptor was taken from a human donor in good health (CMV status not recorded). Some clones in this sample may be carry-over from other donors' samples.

The CDR3 coding sequence is TGTGCCAGCAGTCGAAGCGGGTTCCCGGGCGCGGCTTTCTTT. This translates into CASSRSGFPGAAFF. The chain is built from TRBV6-2 or TRBV6-3 and TRBJ1-1; D not resolved. The CDR3 loop spans 14 amino acids. Deletions cut 5 bases from V and 11 bases from J, with 21 bases between. The V gene's germline CDR1 is MNHEY and CDR2 SVGEGT.